Shown below are 9 T cell receptor beta chains from a single sample sequenced in a study of T cells in Graves' hyperthyroidism and ophthalmopathy. The investigators amplified TCR beta CDR3 regions from RNA transcripts. The TCR CDR3 was amplified in a first-round RT-PCR using the HTBI primer set. TCRdb passed the multiplex PCR reads through MiXCR, listing each CDR3 protein once. Here the sample spans 280,000 or so distinct CDR3 sequences, 13% to 15% being singletons. The sequenced sample consisted of blood. The receptors were gathered from a woman aged 45-65 years with Graves' hyperthyroidism that later progressed to Graves' ophthalmopathy.

At least ten counts were recorded for this clonotype. This sequence joins TRBV6-6 and TRBJ2-1; 7 bases agree with TRBD2. This CDR3 comprises 15 residues. CDR1 and CDR2 (germline): MNHNY, SVGAGI (reference sequence). The V and J ends lost 1 base and 9 bases, in that order; junction bases with no gene match: 9. The DNA of the CDR3 is TGTGCCAGCAGTTACTACGGGAGGTCCATAGCTGAGCAGTTCTTC. Translated: CASSYYGRSIAEQFF.

This clonotype was seen repeatedly, ten times or more. The rearrangement joins TRBV5-1 to TRBJ1-3; 12 bases line up with TRBD1. Trimming took 3 bases from V and 4 from J; bases not matched to a gene: 2. The CDR3 is 15 amino acids. Germline lookup yields CDR1 SGHRS and CDR2 YFSETQ. CDR3 region: CASSSGQGAGNTIYF. The CDR3 DNA reads as TGCGCCAGCAGCTCGGGACAGGGGGCCGGAAACACCATATATTTT.

This clonotype was counted at least ten times. CDR3 region: CSARGVLVDEQFF. In DNA form, the CDR3 reads TGCAGTGCTAGAGGGGTACTAGTCGATGAGCAGTTCTTC. This chain connects TRBV20-1 to TRBJ2-1; D might be TRBD2 (5 bases). Germline V gene lookup returns CDR1 DFQATT and CDR2 SNEGSKA (reference sequence). With 1 base removed from V and 8 bases from J, the gap between germline ends came to 12 bases. The CDR3 length is 13 residues.

This clonotype showed up many times. The chain is built from TRBV3-1 and TRBJ1-1; D remains unclear. CDR1 is LGHDT and CDR2 is YNNKEL in the germline V gene (reference sequence). V was pared by 4 bases and J by 2 bases, with 8 bases between. The CDR3 has 13 residues. The CDR3 nucleotides are TGTGCCAGCAGCCGGGGATTCAACACTGAAGCTTTCTTT. Its translation: CASSRGFNTEAFF.

This clonotype was observed many times. The rearrangement links TRBV27 to TRBJ1-2; D is perhaps TRBD1 (5 bases). Trimming stripped 0 bases from V and 4 bases from J, with 9 bases between. Germline V gene lookup returns CDR1 MNHEY and CDR2 SMNVEV (reference sequence). The CDR3 loop spans 14 amino acids. The CDR3 sequence is CASSLSRQTYGYTF. As DNA, the CDR3 is TGTGCCAGCAGTTTATCAAGACAGACCTATGGCTACACCTTC.

In its sample, this clonotype was seen many times. This chain connects TRBV5-1 to TRBJ2-6, with D perhaps matching TRBD2 (5 bases). Germline CDR1 SGHRS, CDR2 YFSETQ. V was shortened by 4 bases and J by 0 bases, with 8 bases between the two germline ends. This CDR3 region has 15 residues. CDR3 region: CASSSEGSGANVLTF. In nucleotides, the CDR3 is TGCGCCAGCAGCAGTGAGGGCTCTGGGGCCAACGTCCTGACTTTC.

This clonotype has at least ten counts. This chain connects TRBV20-1 to TRBJ2-3, with 7 nucleotides matching TRBD2. This CDR3 has 18 residues. Germline CDR1 DFQATT, CDR2 SNEGSKA (reference sequence). The ends lost 7 bases at V and 0 bases at J; junction bases unmatched: 19. Written as DNA, the CDR3 is TGCAGTGTTTTAACCCCCTTCACCCGGGGGGATAGCACAGATACGCAGTATTTT. This encodes CSVLTPFTRGDSTDTQYF.

This clonotype occurred many times. The chain recombines TRBV3-1 with TRBJ2-1; TRBD1 is a possible D gene (6 bases). CDR1 and CDR2 (germline): LGHDT, YNNKEL (reference sequence). V shed 4 bases and J shed 10 bases, with 14 bases lying between them. There are 13 residues in the CDR3. CDR3 coding DNA: TGTGCCAGCAGCCCCCTAACAGGGTGGGAGCAGTTCTTC. Its translation: CASSPLTGWEQFF.

This clonotype was recorded many times. The chain links TRBV13 to TRBJ1-2; D is ambiguous. Germline values: CDR1 PRHDT, CDR2 FYEKMQ (reference sequence). Deletions cut 1 base from V and 8 bases from J, with 11 bases between. The CDR3 has 13 amino acids. CDR3 sequence (DNA): TGTGCCAGCAGCTTAGTATGGGAGAGCGGCTACACCTTC. It translates to CASSLVWESGYTF.